Listed here are 4 T cell receptor beta chains from one sample, sequenced in a study of shared clonotypes between healthy human individuals. Sequencing used immunoSEQ multiplex PCR; TCRdb keeps in-frame clones, though not all of them. The sample has roughly 1 million clones; 70% to 80% are singletons. The sample was memory CD4+ T cells sorted from blood. The subset here: CD45RA-negative fraction. The receptors stem from a man aged 18 to 29 in good health.

This rearrangement joins TRBV28 to TRBJ2-2; TRBD2 is a possible D gene (6 bases). The CDR3 covers 17 residues. Trimming removed 10 bases from V and 6 bases from J, with 27 bases in between. The germline CDR1 and CDR2 sequences are MDHEN and SYDVKM. The CDR3 protein is CATLPRDFSSPPGELFF. CDR3 DNA: TGTGCCACCCTACCCCGGGACTTCTCATCCCCCCCCGGGGAGCTGTTTTTT.

This sequence joins TRBV5-1 and TRBJ1-1; 9 nucleotides line up with TRBD1. The germline V gene has CDR1 SGHRS and CDR2 YFSETQ. The V segment lost 4 bases and the J segment 4 bases; nucleotides outside the gene matches: 11. The CDR3 consists of 16 residues. CDR3 nucleotides: TGCGCCAGCAGCAGGAGCCCGGGACAGGGTTCCACTGAAGCTTTCTTT. Translating it yields CASSRSPGQGSTEAFF. The whole variable domain, remainder taken from reference TRBV5-1 and TRBJ1-1, is KAGVTQTPRYLIKTRGQQVTLSCSPISGHRSVSWYQQTPGQGLQFLFEYFSETQRNKGNFPGRFSGRQFSNSRSEMNVSTLELGDSALYLCASSRSPGQGSTEAFFGQGTRLTVV.

The chain employs TRBV18 and TRBJ2-7; D perhaps matches TRBD2 (5 bases). The CDR3 is 14 amino acids. Between the trimmed V and J ends, which lost 2 bases and 5 bases, there was a span of 13 bases. The germline CDR1 and CDR2 sequences are KGHSH and LQKENI. CDR3 residues: CASSPGYSSDEQYF. The CDR3 region has the DNA TGTGCCAGCTCACCAGGGTACAGTAGCGACGAGCAGTACTTC.

This rearrangement joins TRBV5-1 to TRBJ2-5; 9 bases are a match to TRBD2. J was trimmed by 5 bases and V by 6 bases; bases with no gene match: 17. Per the germline V gene, CDR1 is SGHRS and CDR2 is YFSETQ. CDR3 length: 17 amino acids. This chain's CDR3 is CASNLAPYPAGGETQYF. In DNA form, the CDR3 reads TGCGCCAGCAACTTAGCCCCCTACCCAGCGGGAGGCGAGACCCAGTACTTC.